This passage covers 2 T cell receptor beta chains from one sample sequenced in a study of blood T cell repertoires in COVID-19. Sequenced by immunoSEQ multiplex PCR; TCRdb stores in-frame clones only, minus some. In the table there are 540,000 or so clones, approximately 91% of which are singletons. Sequenced input: peripheral blood. All receptors come from a woman aged 45-65 years with COVID-19, enrolled during active disease.

This clone was observed a few times. V is TRBV19 and J is TRBJ1-5; the D is unclear. The length of the CDR3 is 13 residues. Germline values: CDR1 LNHDA, CDR2 SQIVND (reference sequence). The ends were cut back, 7 bases at V and 4 bases at J, with 11 bases in the middle. In DNA form, the CDR3 reads TGTGCCAGTATAGGCGGAGGGAATCAGCCCCAGCATTTT. Translated, it gives CASIGGGNQPQHF. The entire variable domain, with the rest obtained from reference TRBV19 and TRBJ1-5, is as follows: DGGITQSPKYLFRKEGQNVTLSCEQNLNHDAMYWYRQDPGQGLRLIYYSQIVNDFQKGDIAEGYSVSREKKESFPLTVTSAQKNPTAFYLCASIGGGNQPQHFGDGTRLSIL.

Many counts were recorded for this clone. This chain uses TRBV12-5 with TRBJ1-3, with D perhaps matching TRBD1 (5 bases). The V gene lost 5 bases and the J gene lost 0 bases, with 11 bases spanning the gap. Germline V gene data show CDR1 as LGHNT and CDR2 as FRNRAP. The CDR3 runs to 15 residues. CDR3 sequence reads: CASGMTVSSGNTIYF. DNA of the CDR3: TGTGCTAGTGGTATGACAGTTTCCTCTGGAAACACCATATATTTT.